These 8 T cell receptor beta chains originate from one sample sequenced in a study of CD8 T cells in ankylosing spondylitis. TCRdb re-called the 5' RACE reads through MiXCR, storing one row per CDR3 protein. The profile shows 120,000 or so distinct CDR3 sequences, approximately 14% of them singletons. The sequenced sample was blood, either unsorted or a sorted T cell fraction (not recorded which). Source of these receptors: a female donor with ankylosing spondylitis or in good health (not recorded which).

The chain joins TRBV11-1 to TRBJ2-3; tentative D call: TRBD2 (7 bases). The CDR3 is 16 residues long. Germline loops: CDR1 SGHAT, CDR2 FQDESV (reference sequence). Trimming took off 2 bases at V and 5 bases at J, with 17 bases between the two ends. The CDR3 region has the DNA TGTGCCAGCAGCTTATCGGTTCGCGGGGGCCAAGATACGCAGTATTTT. This codes for CASSLSVRGGQDTQYF.

The table lists this clonotype with many counts. The chain links TRBV6-2 or TRBV6-3 to TRBJ2-3; possible D gene TRBD2, 6 bases. The CDR3 runs to 17 residues. The germline V and J ends were trimmed by 7 bases and 6 bases, with 26 bases remaining between them. Germline loops: CDR1 MNHEY, CDR2 SVGEGT. CDR3 DNA sequence: TGTGCCAGCACCGAGATATTAGCGGCCAATTATGGGGATACGCAGTATTTT. It translates to CASTEILAANYGDTQYF.

The rearrangement joins TRBV20-1 to TRBJ1-5, with D uncertain. Trimming pared 0 bases from V and 0 bases from J, leaving 15 bases between. The CDR3 has 17 residues. CDR1 and CDR2 (germline): DFQATT, SNEGSKA (reference sequence). In DNA form, the CDR3 reads TGCAGTGCTAGAGACACCCAGAGAGCGGGTAGCAATCAGCCCCAGCATTTT. Translated, it gives CSARDTQRAGSNQPQHF.

The J gene is TRBJ2-7, the V gene TRBV11-2; D is uncertain. Trimming pared 8 bases from V and 5 bases from J, leaving 10 bases between. CDR1 is SGHAT and CDR2 is FQNNGV in the germline V gene. The CDR3 extends over 11 amino acids. CDR3 coding DNA: TGTGCCAGCGCGATTGGAGACGAGCAGTACTTC. Its protein is CASAIGDEQYF.

The V call is TRBV3-1, the J call TRBJ2-2; D uncertain. Trimming removed 5 bases from V and 0 bases from J, with 19 bases in between. The CDR3 sequence is 18 residues long. Germline CDR1 reads LGHDT; CDR2 reads YNNKEL (reference sequence). CDR3 DNA sequence: TGTGCCAGCAGCGAAAAACTATTTAACATCGCGAACACCGGGGAGCTGTTTTTT. Translation gives CASSEKLFNIANTGELFF.

The CDR3 region has the DNA TGTGCCAGCAGCCAGGCCGGGTCGGGTTACAATGAGCAGTTCTTC. Its translation is CASSQAGSGYNEQFF. This chain joins TRBV7-9 and TRBJ2-1; no definite D call. V was clipped by 5 bases and J by 4 bases, with 15 bases between them. The CDR3 has 15 residues. Germline CDR1 is SEHNR and CDR2 is FQNEAQ (reference sequence).

The chain has TRBV3-1 and TRBJ2-1, with 8 bases fitting TRBD2. The CDR3 is 16 residues long. V dropped 1 base and J dropped 6; count of bases not matched to a gene: 8. The germline CDR1 and CDR2 sequences are LGHDT and YNNKEL (reference sequence). The CDR3 region is CASSQGTPGGVNEQFF. The CDR3 nucleotides read TGTGCCAGCAGCCAAGGGACCCCGGGAGGGGTCAATGAGCAGTTCTTC.

For this clonotype: It may be a read error: a sequence one base away is much more abundant. CDR3 sequence reads: CASSLVSNRPSTYEQYF. For the CDR3, the DNA is TGCGCCAGCAGCTTGGTTTCGAACAGGCCCTCCACCTACGAGCAGTACTTC. The V gene is TRBV5-1, the J gene TRBJ2-7, with D perhaps TRBD1 (5 bases). CDR3 length: 17 amino acids. Germline-derived CDR1 and CDR2 are SGHRS and YFSETQ. The V gene lost 0 bases and the J gene lost 2 bases, with 18 bases spanning the gap.